This TCR beta chain comes out of a study of T cells in Graves' hyperthyroidism and ophthalmopathy. At least ten counts were recorded for this clonotype. In making diagnoses, clinical symptoms, serum thyroxine and TRAb, thyroid ultrasound and orbital computed tomography were all used. From RNA transcripts, TCR beta CDR3 regions were amplified. The HTBI primer set drove a first-round RT-PCR of the TCR CDR3. TCRdb ran MiXCR on the multiplex PCR reads and lists one entry per CDR3 protein. The table has more than 550,000 distinct CDR3 sequences, about 45% seen once. The CDR3 extends over 12 amino acids. V dropped 6 bases and J dropped 5 bases, with 13 bases sitting between them. Germline CDR1 reads SQVTM; CDR2 reads ANQGSEA.

This sequence originates from an adult man with Graves' disease, either hyperthyroidism or ophthalmopathy (not recorded which). The sequencing input was peripheral blood or thyroid tissue (not recorded which). The rearrangement joins TRBV29-1 to TRBJ2-5; D may be TRBD2 (6 bases). CDR3 coding DNA: TGCAGCGTGAGGAGGGTGGGGGAGACCCAGTACTTC. As protein: CSVRRVGETQYF.